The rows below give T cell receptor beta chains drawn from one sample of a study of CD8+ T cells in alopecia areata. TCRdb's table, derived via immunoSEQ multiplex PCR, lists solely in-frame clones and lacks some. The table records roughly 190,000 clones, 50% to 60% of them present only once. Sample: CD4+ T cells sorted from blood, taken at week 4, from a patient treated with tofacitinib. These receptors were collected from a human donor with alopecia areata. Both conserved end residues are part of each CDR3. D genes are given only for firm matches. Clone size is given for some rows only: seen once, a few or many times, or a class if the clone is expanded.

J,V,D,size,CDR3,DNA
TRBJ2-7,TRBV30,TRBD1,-,CAWSSGTDPYEQYF,TGTGCCTGGAGTTCCGGGACAGATCCTTACGAGCAGTACTTC
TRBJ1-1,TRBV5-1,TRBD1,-,CASSRIPDRANTEAFF,TGCGCCAGCAGCCGAATCCCCGACAGGGCAAACACTGAAGCTTTCTTT
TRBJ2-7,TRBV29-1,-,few,CSVEAQGYEQYF,TGCAGCGTTGAAGCTCAGGGCTACGAGCAGTACTTC
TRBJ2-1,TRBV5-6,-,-,CASRGGSYNEQFF,TGTGCCAGCAGGGGGGGCTCCTACAATGAGCAGTTCTTC
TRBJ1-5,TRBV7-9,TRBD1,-,CASSAGTGRSNQPQHF,TGTGCCAGCAGCGCCGGGACAGGGCGTAGCAATCAGCCCCAGCATTTT
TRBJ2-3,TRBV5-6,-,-,CASSLTGRAADTQYF,TGTGCCAGCAGCCTGACTGGACGAGCAGCAGATACGCAGTATTTT
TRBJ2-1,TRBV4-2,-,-,CASSQDVAREQFF,TGTGCCAGCAGCCAAGATGTGGCGCGGGAGCAGTTCTTC
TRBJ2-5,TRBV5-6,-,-,CASSDVETQYF,TGTGCCAGCAGCGACGTAGAGACCCAGTACTTC
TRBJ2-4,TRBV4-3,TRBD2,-,CASSQLAGDLAKNIQYF,TGCGCCAGCAGCCAACTAGCGGGGGACTTAGCCAAAAACATTCAGTACTTC
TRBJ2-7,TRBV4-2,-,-,CASSPPHEQYF,TGTGCCAGCAGCCCACCCCACGAGCAGTACTTC
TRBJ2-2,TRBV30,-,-,CAWTFVGELFF,TGTGCCTGGACGTTTGTCGGGGAGCTGTTTTTT
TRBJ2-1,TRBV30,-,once,CAWSVRNNEQFF,TGTGCCTGGAGTGTACGAAACAATGAGCAGTTCTTC
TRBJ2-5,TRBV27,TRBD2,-,CASSSPGLAGYQYF,TGTGCCAGCAGTTCCCCGGGACTAGCGGGGTACCAGTACTTC
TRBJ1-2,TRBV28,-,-,CASSLSTYGYTF,TGTGCCAGCAGTTTATCCACGTATGGCTACACCTTC
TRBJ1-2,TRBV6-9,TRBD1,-,CARTGGRANYGYTF,TGTGCCAGGACAGGGGGCAGAGCTAACTATGGCTACACCTTC
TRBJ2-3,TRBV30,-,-,CAWRRAGSTDTQYF,TGTGCCTGGCGCAGGGCGGGAAGCACAGATACGCAGTATTTT
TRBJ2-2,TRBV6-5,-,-,CASSSLGGELFF,TGTGCCAGCAGTTCTTTGGGCGGGGAGCTGTTTTTT
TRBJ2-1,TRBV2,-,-,CASSETWGVRGTYNEQFF,TGTGCCAGCAGTGAAACGTGGGGGGTTCGCGGCACCTACAATGAGCAGTTCTTC
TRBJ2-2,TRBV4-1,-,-,CASSQDRVTGELFF,TGCGCCAGCAGCCAAGATCGGGTCACCGGGGAGCTGTTTTTT
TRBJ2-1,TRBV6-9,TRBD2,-,CASSYKGSGGDNEQFF,TGTGCCAGCAGTTATAAGGGAAGCGGGGGGGACAATGAGCAGTTCTTC
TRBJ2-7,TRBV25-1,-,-,CASSRGYSYEQYF,TGTGCCTCCTCCCGAGGGTACTCCTACGAGCAGTACTTC
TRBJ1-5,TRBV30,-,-,CAWSRADNQPQHF,TGTGCCTGGAGCCGGGCAGACAATCAGCCCCAGCATTTT
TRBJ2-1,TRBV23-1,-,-,CASSQFRDLRDEQFF,TGCGCCAGCAGTCAATTCCGGGACCTCCGGGATGAGCAGTTCTTC
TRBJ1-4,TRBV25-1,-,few,CASTPTPPLGGLFF,TGTGCCAGCACCCCGACGCCCCCGCTGGGGGGACTGTTTTTT
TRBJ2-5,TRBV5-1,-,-,CASSGLGGQETQYF,TGCGCCAGCAGCGGACTAGGGGGGCAAGAGACCCAGTACTTC
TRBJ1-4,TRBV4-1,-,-,CASSQPRARDNEKLFF,TGCGCCAGCAGCCAGCCCAGGGCCAGGGATAATGAAAAACTGTTTTTT
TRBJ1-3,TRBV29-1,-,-,CSVEGGATGNTIYF,TGCAGCGTTGAGGGGGGGGCGACTGGAAACACCATATATTTT
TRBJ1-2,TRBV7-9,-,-,CASGNYGYTF,TGTGCCAGCGGAAACTATGGCTACACCTTC
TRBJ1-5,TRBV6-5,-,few,CASSYSLREPQHF,TGTGCCAGCAGTTACTCGCTGCGGGAGCCCCAGCATTTT
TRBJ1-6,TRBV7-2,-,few,CASSFQRDSNSPLHF,TGTGCCAGCAGCTTCCAGAGGGACTCAAATTCACCCCTCCACTTT
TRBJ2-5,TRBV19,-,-,CASSQSQTQYF,TGTGCCAGTAGCCAGTCCCAGACCCAGTACTTC
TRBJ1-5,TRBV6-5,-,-,CASSYRGGPNQPQHF,TGTGCCAGCAGTTACAGGGGAGGGCCGAATCAGCCCCAGCATTTT
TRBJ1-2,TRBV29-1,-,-,CSVDLSTALHGYTF,TGCAGCGTAGACCTCTCAACAGCATTACATGGCTACACCTTC
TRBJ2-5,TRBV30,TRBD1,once,CAWKVTGGMGAQYF,TGTGCCTGGAAGGTTACAGGGGGCATGGGGGCCCAGTACTTC
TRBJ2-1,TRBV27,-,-,CASSLLSGSGGYNEQFF,TGTGCCAGCAGTTTATTAAGTGGCTCCGGAGGCTACAATGAGCAGTTCTTC
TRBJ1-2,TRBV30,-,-,CAWSQRDYGYTF,TGTGCCTGGAGCCAAAGGGACTATGGCTACACCTTC
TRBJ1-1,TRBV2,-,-,CASSEQGSGTEAFF,TGTGCCAGCAGTGAACAGGGGTCGGGCACTGAAGCTTTCTTT
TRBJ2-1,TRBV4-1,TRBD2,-,CASSQPPTSGGHYNEQFF,TGCGCCAGCAGCCAACCACCGACTAGCGGGGGGCACTACAATGAGCAGTTCTTC
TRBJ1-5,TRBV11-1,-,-,CASSDSGQPQHF,TGTGCCAGCAGCGACAGCGGTCAGCCCCAGCATTTT
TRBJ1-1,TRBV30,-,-,CAGSASMNTEAFF,TGTGCCGGAAGCGCATCCATGAACACTGAAGCTTTCTTT
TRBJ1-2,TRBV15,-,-,CATSRDDYGYTF,TGTGCCACCAGCCGCGATGACTATGGCTACACCTTC
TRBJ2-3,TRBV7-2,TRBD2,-,CASSLGLAGAFTDTQYF,TGTGCCAGCAGCTTAGGTCTAGCGGGGGCCTTCACAGATACGCAGTATTTT
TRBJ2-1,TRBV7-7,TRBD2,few,CASSLARGTNNEQFF,TGTGCTAGCAGCTTAGCGCGGGGGACGAACAATGAGCAGTTCTTC
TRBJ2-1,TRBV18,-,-,CASLSRGREEQFF,TGTGCCAGCTTATCAAGGGGAAGGGAGGAGCAGTTCTTC
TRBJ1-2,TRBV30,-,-,CAWSSGHLYGYTF,TGTGCCTGGAGCAGCGGACACCTCTATGGCTACACCTTC
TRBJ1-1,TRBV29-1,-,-,CSVWVLEAFF,TGCAGCGTTTGGGTCCTTGAAGCTTTCTTT
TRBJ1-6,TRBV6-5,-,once,CASRIDPHYNSPLHF,TGTGCCAGCAGGATCGATCCCCACTATAATTCACCCCTCCACTTT
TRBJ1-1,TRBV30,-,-,CAWTSRGYTEAFF,TGTGCCTGGACCTCCAGGGGATACACTGAAGCTTTCTTT
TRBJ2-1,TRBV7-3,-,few,CASKKVVGTGEQFF,TGTGCCAGCAAGAAGGTTGTGGGTACAGGTGAGCAGTTCTTC